A selection of T cell receptor beta chains follows, all from one sample in a study of blood T cell repertoires in COVID-19. The method was immunoSEQ multiplex PCR; TCRdb's version includes in-frame clones alone and lacks a portion of them. The sample has more than 250,000 clones, approximately 89% seen once. The sequenced sample consisted of peripheral blood. The receptor source for this set is a woman in her twenties or thirties with COVID-19, enrolled during active disease. The CDR3 runs from the conserved cysteine through the conserved F or W. The order of the fields is V gene, clone size, D gene, J gene, CDR3 DNA, CDR3 protein. D genes are given only for firm matches. Part of the rows lack a size; the others show once, few, many or a class for expanded clones.

v_call: TRBV6-2/TRBV6-3; clone_size: -; d_call: TRBD1; j_call: TRBJ1-5; cdr3_nt: TGTGCCAGCAGCCTTTACGGACAGGCGGGGATGTATCAGCCCCAGCATTTT; cdr3_aa: CASSLYGQAGMYQPQHF
v_call: TRBV9; clone_size: -; d_call: TRBD1; j_call: TRBJ2-7; cdr3_nt: TGTGCCAGCAGCGTAGGGCAGGGGGCGGGCTACGAGCAGTACTTC; cdr3_aa: CASSVGQGAGYEQYF
v_call: TRBV11-2; clone_size: -; d_call: -; j_call: TRBJ2-7; cdr3_nt: TGTGCCAGCAGCTCGGTACTAGCTTACGAGCAGTACTTC; cdr3_aa: CASSSVLAYEQYF
v_call: TRBV30; clone_size: -; d_call: -; j_call: TRBJ1-4; cdr3_nt: TGTGCCTGGAGTCCCGGAGCAACTAATGAAAAACTGTTTTTT; cdr3_aa: CAWSPGATNEKLFF
v_call: TRBV10-3; clone_size: -; d_call: -; j_call: TRBJ1-4; cdr3_nt: TGTGCCATCAGCCCCTCCAACGGGATGGGTAATGAAAAACTGTTTTTT; cdr3_aa: CAISPSNGMGNEKLFF
v_call: TRBV9; clone_size: -; d_call: TRBD2; j_call: TRBJ2-2; cdr3_nt: TGTGCCAGCAGTTTTAGCGGGGGCTTTAACACCGGGGAGCTGTTTTTT; cdr3_aa: CASSFSGGFNTGELFF
v_call: TRBV7-2; clone_size: few; d_call: -; j_call: TRBJ2-1; cdr3_nt: TGTGCCAGCAGTATTTTTTCAACAGGGAATGAGCAGTTCTTC; cdr3_aa: CASSIFSTGNEQFF
v_call: TRBV6-2/TRBV6-3; clone_size: -; d_call: -; j_call: TRBJ2-2; cdr3_nt: TGTGCCAGCAGTTACTCGAGGGTCAGTCACGCGAACACCGGGGAGCTGTTTTTT; cdr3_aa: CASSYSRVSHANTGELFF
v_call: TRBV20-1; clone_size: -; d_call: TRBD1; j_call: TRBJ1-2; cdr3_nt: TGCAGTGCTAGTAGGAGACAGGGGGTTGAGGGCTATGGCTACACCTTC; cdr3_aa: CSASRRQGVEGYGYTF
v_call: TRBV5-8; clone_size: -; d_call: -; j_call: TRBJ2-3; cdr3_nt: TGTGCCAGCAGCGTGGGACAATACAACACAGATACGCAGTATTTT; cdr3_aa: CASSVGQYNTDTQYF
v_call: TRBV3-1/TRBV3-2; clone_size: few; d_call: -; j_call: TRBJ1-1; cdr3_nt: TGTGCCAGCAGCCAAGGAACAGGGCTGAACACTGAAGCTTTCTTT; cdr3_aa: CASSQGTGLNTEAFF
v_call: TRBV29-1; clone_size: -; d_call: -; j_call: TRBJ1-2; cdr3_nt: TGCAGTATCAGGGGCACCTACTATAACACCTTC; cdr3_aa: CSIRGTYYNTF
v_call: TRBV5-1; clone_size: -; d_call: TRBD2; j_call: TRBJ2-1; cdr3_nt: TGCGCCAGCAGCTCCGAGCGGGGGAGCTCCTACAATGAGCAGTTCTTC; cdr3_aa: CASSSERGSSYNEQFF
v_call: TRBV5-1; clone_size: -; d_call: -; j_call: TRBJ1-2; cdr3_nt: TGCGCCAGCAGCTTGGAGAGTTATGGCTACACCTTC; cdr3_aa: CASSLESYGYTF
v_call: TRBV12-3/TRBV12-4; clone_size: few; d_call: -; j_call: TRBJ1-1; cdr3_nt: TGTGCCAGCGATACAGGAATGAACACTGAAGCTTTCTTT; cdr3_aa: CASDTGMNTEAFF
v_call: TRBV5-6; clone_size: once; d_call: -; j_call: TRBJ2-2; cdr3_nt: TGTGCCAGCAGCCGCAGGGTTACCGGGGAGCTGTTTTTT; cdr3_aa: CASSRRVTGELFF
v_call: TRBV19; clone_size: -; d_call: TRBD1; j_call: TRBJ2-2; cdr3_nt: TGTGCCACCGCGGCCGGGACAGCAAACACCGGGGAGCTGTTTTTT; cdr3_aa: CATAAGTANTGELFF
v_call: TRBV4-2; clone_size: -; d_call: -; j_call: TRBJ1-1; cdr3_nt: TGTGCCAGCAGCCAAGGGGCAGGTGTGAACACTGAAGCTTTCTTT; cdr3_aa: CASSQGAGVNTEAFF
v_call: TRBV5-1; clone_size: few; d_call: -; j_call: TRBJ1-1; cdr3_nt: TGCGCCAGCAGCTTGGATGTCAACATGAACACTGAAGCTTTCTTT; cdr3_aa: CASSLDVNMNTEAFF
v_call: TRBV5-4; clone_size: -; d_call: -; j_call: TRBJ1-4; cdr3_nt: TGTGCCAGCAGCTCTGAGGGTGAAAAACTGTTTTTT; cdr3_aa: CASSSEGEKLFF
v_call: TRBV7-6; clone_size: -; d_call: TRBD1; j_call: TRBJ2-3; cdr3_nt: TGTGCCAGCAGCTTAGGAGGGGGCCGCACAGATACGCAGTATTTT; cdr3_aa: CASSLGGGRTDTQYF
v_call: TRBV18; clone_size: -; d_call: -; j_call: TRBJ1-2; cdr3_nt: TGTGCCAGCTCACCACCGGGGAGGGACTATGGCTACACCTTC; cdr3_aa: CASSPPGRDYGYTF
v_call: TRBV28; clone_size: -; d_call: TRBD1; j_call: TRBJ2-1; cdr3_nt: TGTGCCAGCAGTCCAGGGGGAACCACCTACAATGAGCAGTTCTTC; cdr3_aa: CASSPGGTTYNEQFF
v_call: TRBV7-2; clone_size: once; d_call: -; j_call: TRBJ1-2; cdr3_nt: TGTGCCAGCAGCTCGGCAGGGAACTATGGCTACACCTTC; cdr3_aa: CASSSAGNYGYTF
v_call: TRBV2; clone_size: -; d_call: TRBD1; j_call: TRBJ1-6; cdr3_nt: TGTGCCAGCAATAGCGGGACAGACTATTCACCCCTCCACTTT; cdr3_aa: CASNSGTDYSPLHF